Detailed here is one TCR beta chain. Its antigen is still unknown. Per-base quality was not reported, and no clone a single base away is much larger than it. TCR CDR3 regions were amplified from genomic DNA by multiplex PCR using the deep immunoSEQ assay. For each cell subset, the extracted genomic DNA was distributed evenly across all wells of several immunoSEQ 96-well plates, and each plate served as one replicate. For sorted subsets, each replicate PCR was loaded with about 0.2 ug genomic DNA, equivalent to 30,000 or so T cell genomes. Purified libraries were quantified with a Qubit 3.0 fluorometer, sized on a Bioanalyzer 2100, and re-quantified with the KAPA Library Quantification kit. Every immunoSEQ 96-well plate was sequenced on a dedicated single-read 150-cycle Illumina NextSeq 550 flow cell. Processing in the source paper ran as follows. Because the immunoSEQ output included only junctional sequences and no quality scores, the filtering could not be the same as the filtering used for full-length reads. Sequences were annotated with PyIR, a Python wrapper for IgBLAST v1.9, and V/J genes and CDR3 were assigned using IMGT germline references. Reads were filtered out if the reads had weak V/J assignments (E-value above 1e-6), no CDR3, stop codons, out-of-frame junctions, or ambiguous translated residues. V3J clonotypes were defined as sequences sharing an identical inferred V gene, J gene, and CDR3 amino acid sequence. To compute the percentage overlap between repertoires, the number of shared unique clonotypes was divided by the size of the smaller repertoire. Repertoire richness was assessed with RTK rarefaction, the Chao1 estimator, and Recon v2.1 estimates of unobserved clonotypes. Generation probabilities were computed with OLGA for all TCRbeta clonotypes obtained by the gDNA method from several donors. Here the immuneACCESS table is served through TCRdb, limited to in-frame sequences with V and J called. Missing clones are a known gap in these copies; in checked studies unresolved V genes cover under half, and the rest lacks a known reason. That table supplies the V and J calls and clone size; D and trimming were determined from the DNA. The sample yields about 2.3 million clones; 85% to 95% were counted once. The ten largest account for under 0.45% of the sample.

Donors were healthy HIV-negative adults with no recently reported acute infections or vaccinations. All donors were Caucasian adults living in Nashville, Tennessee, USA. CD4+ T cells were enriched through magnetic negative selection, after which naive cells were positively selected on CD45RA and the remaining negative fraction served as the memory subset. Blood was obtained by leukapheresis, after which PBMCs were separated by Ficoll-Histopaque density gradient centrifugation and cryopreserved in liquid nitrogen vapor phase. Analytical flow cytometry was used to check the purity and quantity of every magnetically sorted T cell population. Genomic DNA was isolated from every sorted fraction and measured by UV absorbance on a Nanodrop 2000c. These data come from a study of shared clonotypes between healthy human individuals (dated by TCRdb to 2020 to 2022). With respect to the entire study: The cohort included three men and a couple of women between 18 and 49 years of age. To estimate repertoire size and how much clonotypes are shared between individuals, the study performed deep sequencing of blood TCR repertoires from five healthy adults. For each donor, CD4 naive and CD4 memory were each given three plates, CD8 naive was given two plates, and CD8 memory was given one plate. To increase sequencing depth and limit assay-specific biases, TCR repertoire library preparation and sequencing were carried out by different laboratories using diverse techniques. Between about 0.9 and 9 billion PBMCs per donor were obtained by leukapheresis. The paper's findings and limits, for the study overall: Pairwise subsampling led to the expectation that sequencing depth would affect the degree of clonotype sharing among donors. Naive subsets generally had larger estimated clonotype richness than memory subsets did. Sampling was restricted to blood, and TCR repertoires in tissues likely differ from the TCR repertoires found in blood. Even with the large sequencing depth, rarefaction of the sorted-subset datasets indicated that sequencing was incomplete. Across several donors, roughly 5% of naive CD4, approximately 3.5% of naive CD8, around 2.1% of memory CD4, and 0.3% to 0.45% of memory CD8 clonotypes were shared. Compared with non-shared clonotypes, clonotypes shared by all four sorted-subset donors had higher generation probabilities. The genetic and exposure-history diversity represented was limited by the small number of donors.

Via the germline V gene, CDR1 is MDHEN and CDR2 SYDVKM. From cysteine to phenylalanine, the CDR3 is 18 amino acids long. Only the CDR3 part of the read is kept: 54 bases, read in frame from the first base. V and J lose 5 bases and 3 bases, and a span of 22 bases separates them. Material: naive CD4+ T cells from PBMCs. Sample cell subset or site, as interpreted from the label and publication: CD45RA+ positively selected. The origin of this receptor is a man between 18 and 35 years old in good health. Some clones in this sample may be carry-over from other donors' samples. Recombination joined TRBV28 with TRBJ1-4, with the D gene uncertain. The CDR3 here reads CASSRVGRIGLSNEKLFF. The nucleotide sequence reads TGTGCCAGCAGTCGGGTCGGCAGAATCGGCTTATCTAATGAAAAACTGTTTTTT.